Included here is one TCR beta chain sequence, with context. Its antigen is undetermined. The sample originates from a study of T cells in localized non-small cell lung cancer. This CDR3 spans 15 amino acids. From germline, CDR1 is SGHTA and CDR2 FQGNSA. Trimming pared 5 bases from V and 3 bases from J, leaving 14 bases between. Assay used: immunoSEQ multiplex PCR; TCRdb lists only in-frame clones, some missing. The sample carries approximately 23,000 clones, approximately 88% recorded once. Study results and caveats: Compared with tumor, uninvolved adjacent lung displayed greater T cell clonality, ranking highest overall.

The clonotype was recovered from a male donor aged 60 or over with stage I lung adenocarcinoma. Sequences were derived from peripheral blood, sampled before any cancer treatment. V gene TRBV7-2 combines with J gene TRBJ1-5; tentatively, D is TRBD1 (6 bases). The CDR3: CASSPGGGANQPQHF. CDR3 DNA sequence: TGTGCCAGCAGCCCCGGGGGGGGCGCCAATCAGCCCCAGCATTTT.